This TCR beta chain emerged from a study of identifying expanded T cells in peripheral blood. General study results and limits: Approximately two-week clone count variance significantly increased as total template count grew. Over two and four weeks, about 15 and 19 clones changed, versus around 1.1 between replicates.

No infections or other immune events were documented during collection. Clones were read by immunoSEQ multiplex PCR, and TCRdb kept only the in-frame ones, dropping some. The repertoire includes approximately 81,000 clones, less than 90% of them detected once, and about 19% sits in the top ten. The CDR3 totals 16 residues. Germline V gene sequence: CDR1 SGHDT, CDR2 YYEEEE. Trimming left V 0 bases short and J 1 base short, with 11 bases between. Notes on this clone: Its antigen is still unknown.

This sequence joins TRBV5-6 and TRBJ2-1, with D unresolved. The specimen sequenced was blood. The sequence was obtained from a person aged 18 to 75 in good health. CDR3 loop: CASSLGVPLSYNEQFF. In nucleotides, the CDR3 is TGTGCCAGCAGCTTGGGGGTCCCACTTTCCTACAATGAGCAGTTCTTC.